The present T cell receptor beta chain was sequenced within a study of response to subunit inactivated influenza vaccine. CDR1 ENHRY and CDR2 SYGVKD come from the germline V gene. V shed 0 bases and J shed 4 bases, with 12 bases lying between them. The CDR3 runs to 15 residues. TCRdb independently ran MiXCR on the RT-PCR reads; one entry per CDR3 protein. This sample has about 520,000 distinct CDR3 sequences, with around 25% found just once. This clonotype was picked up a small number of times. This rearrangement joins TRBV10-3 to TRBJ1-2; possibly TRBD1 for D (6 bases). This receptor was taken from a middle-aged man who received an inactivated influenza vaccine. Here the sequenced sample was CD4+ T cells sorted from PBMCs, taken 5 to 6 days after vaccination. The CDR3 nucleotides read TGTGCCATCAGTGAGTCCGCAGGGGTTGGCTATGGCTACACCTTC. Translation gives CAISESAGVGYGYTF.